The T cell receptor beta chain described here comes from a study of T cells in Graves' hyperthyroidism and ophthalmopathy. The overall study: Prior to any treatment, at the point of initial diagnosis, peripheral blood was collected.

Stable disease denoted Graves' hyperthyroidism without ophthalmopathy progression within 18 months. Every diagnosis used clinical symptoms, serum thyroxine and TRAb, thyroid ultrasound and orbital computed tomography. Amplified TCR beta CDR3 regions came from RNA transcripts. Initially, a first-round RT-PCR of the TCR CDR3 employed the HTBI primer set. Each CDR3 protein is one row after TCRdb ran MiXCR on the multiplex PCR reads. The sample consists of more than 300,000 distinct CDR3 sequences, under 15% of them appearing once. This clonotype was seen many times. Source material: blood. The receptor comes from a woman in her late teens or twenties with Graves' hyperthyroidism.

CDR3 sequence reads: CASSPTSVAFF. CDR3 nucleotide sequence: TGTGCCAGCAGCCCGACGTCCGTAGCTTTCTTT. This chain joins TRBV7-2 and TRBJ1-1; D unclear. From germline, CDR1 is SGHTA and CDR2 FQGNSA. Deletions cut 5 bases from V and 10 bases from J, with 11 bases between. CDR3 length: 11 residues.